The clone carrying this TCR beta chain was counted a single time. Its antigen remains unidentified. The data derive from a study of T cell responses to AZD1222 COVID-19 vaccine. Findings of the study overall: Of spike-specific TCRs, nearly half reportedly target regions left unmutated in variants. Mostly white British, mostly female donors; authors suggested clonal diversity may be underestimated. Once two AZD1222 doses were given, Spike-specific TCR breadth and depth went up.

Method: immunoSEQ multiplex PCR; TCRdb's copy keeps in-frame clones and lacks some. The repertoire holds 130,000 to 150,000 clones, with 85% to 95% as singletons. V was pared by 4 bases and J by 2 bases, with 5 bases of the junction left unmatched. Germline values: CDR1 SGHRS, CDR2 YFSETQ. The CDR3 is 14 residues long. Sequenced material: peripheral blood, taken on day 0 of MenACWY control vaccination. The TCR sequence derives from an adult in good health. This sequence joins TRBV5-1 and TRBJ1-1, with TRBD1 matching over 7 bases. The DNA for the CDR3 is TGCGCCAGCAGCCGGGGACAGCCTAACACTGAAGCTTTCTTT. Its protein product is CASSRGQPNTEAFF.